The clone carrying this T cell receptor (beta chain) was seen just once. The antigen is not known. Libraries for TCR beta were made by quantitative 5'-RACE with molecular barcodes. From the 5' RACE reads, TCRdb called clonotypes with MiXCR, one entry per CDR3 protein. The sample records approximately 300,000 distinct CDR3 sequences, approximately 20% being singletons. This CDR3 is built from 15 residues. Looked up from germline, CDR1 is MDHEN and CDR2 is SYDVKM. V shed 4 bases and J shed 0 bases, with 12 bases lying between them. These data belong to a study of CD8 T cells in ankylosing spondylitis. Study-wide points: Disease-associated clones were reportedly significantly overrepresented in matched ankylosing spondylitis synovial fluid.

Sequences were obtained from blood, either unsorted or a sorted T cell fraction (not recorded which). This TCR came from a male donor with ankylosing spondylitis or in good health (not recorded which). The chain uses TRBV28 and TRBJ2-5, with D possibly matching TRBD2 (6 bases). CDR3 DNA: TGTGCCAGCAGTTCGGTGCGGGGCCACCAAGAGACCCAGTACTTC. This codes for CASSSVRGHQETQYF.